This is a list of T cell receptor beta chains from one sample in a study of metastatic and nonmetastatic thyroid tumors. TCRdb reanalyzed the PCR reads with MiXCR. In the table there are 29,000 or so clones, around 4% of which are singletons. Sequenced input: blood. These receptors all stem from a female donor with papillary thyroid cancer or a benign thyroid nodule (not recorded which). Some clones in this sample may be carry-over from other donors' samples. The CDR3 runs from the conserved cysteine through the conserved F or W. The order of the fields is V gene, CDR3 protein.

TRBV4-2 | CASSQGLSGGGEGEKLFF
TRBV5-1 | CASSLAGFSSYEQYF
TRBV12-5 | CASGLEQGFYGYTF
TRBV5-1 | CASSLWEATDTQYF
TRBV6-1 | CASSSAGTVIEAFF
TRBV24-1 | CATSGRTGTITGELFF
TRBV10-1 | CASSESSQGKPYEQYF
TRBV2 | CASSEETDTEAFF
TRBV6-1 | CASSEVAGFYEQYF
TRBV12-3/TRBV12-4 | CASSLGLAGVNNEQFF
TRBV6-4 | CASSAQTSGDYNEQFF
TRBV2 | CASSKDMGNEQFF
TRBV24-1 | CATSDLAGDTGELFF
TRBV7-9 | CASRGWMGSDEQFF
TRBV6-4 | CASSGPPPRSGRLGDEQFF
TRBV12-3/TRBV12-4 | CASSSPGGVIYGYTF
TRBV20-1 | CSARAPLREVIYNEQFF
TRBV28 | CASSSPAGRTDTQYF
TRBV2 | CASSEAERAYNEQFF
TRBV2 | CASSKRLAGFTDTQYF
TRBV7-9 | CASTLTQGPHNEQFF
TRBV19 | CASSLGTGFEKLFF
TRBV12-3/TRBV12-4 | CASSFWTSGSLSNNEQFF
TRBV6-2/TRBV6-3 | CASSYSGYRLPRQPQHF